Listed below are T cell receptor beta chains from one sample, sequenced in a study of regulatory T cells in long-lasting Graves disease. TCRdb re-called the multiplex PCR reads through MiXCR, storing one row per CDR3 protein. Of hundreds of thousands of distinct CDR3 sequences listed, 16% are singletons. This same sample was also part of a study on T cells in Graves' hyperthyroidism and ophthalmopathy.

Source: peripheral blood mononuclear cells (PBMCs), taken at new diagnosis, from a patient treated with antithyroid drugs. Receptors originate from a woman aged 25 to 39 with Graves disease. Each CDR3 is given with its conserved first and last residue. The D gene is left open where the match is weak. A clone size is listed for some rows: how often the clone was seen (once, few, many), or a class if it is expanded.

NA	TRBV28	TRBJ2-1	NA	TGTGCCAGCCATAGCGCCTCCTACAATGAGCAGTTCTTC	CASHSASYNEQFF
NA	TRBV19	TRBJ1-2	NA	TGTGCCAGTAGTATCTGGGGCTATGGCTACACCTTC	CASSIWGYGYTF
few	TRBV28	TRBJ2-7	NA	TGTGCCAGCAGTTTACCAGGGCCCCCGGAGGACGAGCAGTACTTC	CASSLPGPPEDEQYF
few	TRBV5-5	TRBJ2-7	NA	TGTGCCAGCAGCTTCGCCAACGGAAGGTCCTACGAGCAGTACTTC	CASSFANGRSYEQYF
NA	TRBV6-2/TRBV6-3	TRBJ2-3	NA	TGTGCCAGCAGTTACTCGACAGGAACCACAGATACGCAGTATTTT	CASSYSTGTTDTQYF
few	TRBV29-1	TRBJ2-2	TRBD2	TGCAGCGTTGTAGTTGAGACTAGCGGGAGGACTTGGAACACCGGGGAGCTGTTTTTT	CSVVVETSGRTWNTGELFF
few	TRBV30	TRBJ1-1	NA	TGTGCCTGGAGTGCCGGACATTTGAACACTGAAGCTTTCTTT	CAWSAGHLNTEAFF
NA	TRBV10-2	TRBJ2-7	TRBD2	TGCGCCAGCAGCCGTAGCGGGGTAACCCTCTACGAGCAGTACTTC	CASSRSGVTLYEQYF
many	TRBV2	TRBJ1-2	TRBD1	TGTGCCAGCAGCGGACAGGGTCAACGCAGCGGCTACACCTTC	CASSGQGQRSGYTF
many	TRBV6-2/TRBV6-3	TRBJ2-1	TRBD2	TGTGCCAGCAGTTACGGGGTTGTGGGCGGGGGACTCTACAATGAGCAGTTCTTC	CASSYGVVGGGLYNEQFF
NA	TRBV5-5	TRBJ2-5	NA	TGTGCCAGCAGCTTTAGTTCCAAGCAAGAGACCCAGTACTTC	CASSFSSKQETQYF
NA	TRBV9	TRBJ2-1	TRBD2	TGTGCCAGCAGCGGACCGGGACTAGCGGGAAATAATGAGCAGTTCTTC	CASSGPGLAGNNEQFF
NA	TRBV20-1	TRBJ2-5	NA	TGCAGTGCTAGAGTTCGGGCAGGACCCGAGACCCAGTACTTC	CSARVRAGPETQYF
NA	TRBV12-3/TRBV12-4	TRBJ2-2	NA	TGTGCCAGCAGTTTCGGACTGCGGTCAGGGGAGCTGTTTTTT	CASSFGLRSGELFF
NA	TRBV7-9	TRBJ1-5	NA	TGTGCCAGCAGCTTAGTTGCGGAGGGTAATCAGCCCCAGCATTTT	CASSLVAEGNQPQHF